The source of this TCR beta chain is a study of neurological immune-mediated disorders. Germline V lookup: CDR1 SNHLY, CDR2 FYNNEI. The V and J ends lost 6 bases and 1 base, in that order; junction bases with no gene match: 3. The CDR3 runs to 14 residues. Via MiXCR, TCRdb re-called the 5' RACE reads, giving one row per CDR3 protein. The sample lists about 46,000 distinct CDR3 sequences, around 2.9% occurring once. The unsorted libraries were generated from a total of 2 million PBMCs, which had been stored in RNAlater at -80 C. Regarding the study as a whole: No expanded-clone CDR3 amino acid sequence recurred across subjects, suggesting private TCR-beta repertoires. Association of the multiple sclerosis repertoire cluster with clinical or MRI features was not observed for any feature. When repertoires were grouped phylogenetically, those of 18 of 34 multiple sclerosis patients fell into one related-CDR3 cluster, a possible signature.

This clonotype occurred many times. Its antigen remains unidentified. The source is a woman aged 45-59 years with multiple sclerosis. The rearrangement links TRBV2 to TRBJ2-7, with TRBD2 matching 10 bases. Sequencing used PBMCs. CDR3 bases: TGTGCCAGCAGACTAGCGGGACCTTCCTACGAGCAGTACTTC. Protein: CASRLAGPSYEQYF. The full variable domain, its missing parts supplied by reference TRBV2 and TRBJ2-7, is EPEVTQTPSHQVTQMGQEVILRCVPISNHLYFYWYRQILGQKVEFLVSFYNNEISEKSEIFDDQFSVERPDGSNFTLKIRSTKLEDSAMYFCASRLAGPSYEQYFGPGTRLTVT.